The 21 T cell receptor beta chains below all came from one sample that was sequenced in a study of blood T cell repertoires in COVID-19. TCRdb keeps only in-frame clones here, not all; method: immunoSEQ multiplex PCR. The sample has 200,000 to 250,000 clones; roughly four fifths are singletons. Sequencing was carried out using peripheral blood. The origin of the receptors is a woman in her forties or fifties with active or convalescent COVID-19.

The gene calls are TRBV28 and TRBJ2-1; 8 nucleotides line up with TRBD2. Germline trimming cut 8 bases from V and 0 bases from J; bases unmatched to any gene: 3. Germline CDR1 reads MDHEN; CDR2 reads SYDVKM. CDR3 length equals 14 residues. The DNA of the CDR3 is TGTGCCAGCCATACTAGCGGCTCCTACAATGAGCAGTTCTTC. It translates to CASHTSGSYNEQFF.

The rearrangement links TRBV7-3 to TRBJ2-1, with TRBD2 identical over 9 bases. J was trimmed by 3 bases and V by 5 bases; bases with no gene match: 5. Germline-derived CDR1 and CDR2 are SGHTA and FQGTGA. This CDR3 contains 15 residues. For the CDR3, the DNA is TGTGCCAGCAGCCCGTCACTAGCGGGCTACAATGAGCAGTTCTTC. Translated, it gives CASSPSLAGYNEQFF.

This CDR3 reads CATRGRGTWETQYF. The CDR3 DNA follows: TGTGCCACCAGGGGGAGGGGGACCTGGGAGACCCAGTACTTC. This chain joins TRBV24-1 and TRBJ2-5, with D maybe TRBD2 (7 bases). The CDR3 covers 14 residues. Germline V lookup: CDR1 KGHDR, CDR2 SFDVKD. The V gene lost 7 bases and the J gene lost 5 bases, with 16 bases spanning the gap.

There are a few counts of this clone. The chain couples TRBV19 to TRBJ2-5; D is possibly TRBD2 (6 bases). V was trimmed by 1 base and J by 4 bases, leaving 16 bases between them. Germline CDR1 reads LNHDA; CDR2 reads SQIVND (reference sequence). The CDR3 consists of 16 residues. As DNA, the CDR3 is TGTGCCAGTAGTATAGCGGCAGGGAGGTACGGAGAGACCCAGTACTTC. The encoded protein is CASSIAAGRYGETQYF.

This chain connects TRBV4-1 to TRBJ1-2, with 7 bases that match TRBD1. There are 17 residues in the CDR3. The J segment lost 0 bases and the V segment lost 6 bases, leaving 13 bases of the junction unmatched. The germline CDR1 and CDR2 sequences are MGHRA and YSYEKL. The CDR3 region has the DNA TGCGCCAGCAGGCTTTCCGACAGGGCTGGAGCTAACTATGGCTACACCTTC. It specifies CASRLSDRAGANYGYTF.

The J gene is TRBJ2-3, the V gene TRBV7-8, with D possibly being TRBD1 (5 bases). The CDR3 covers 15 residues. V was pared by 1 base and J by 2 bases, with 10 bases between. Germline V gene data show CDR1 as SGHVS and CDR2 as FQNEAQ. CDR3 region: CASSLVVRDTDTQYF. The DNA for the CDR3 is TGTGCCAGCAGCTTAGTCGTCAGGGACACAGATACGCAGTATTTT.

V usage is TRBV5-8 and J usage is TRBJ1-3; D gene uncertain. The CDR3 length is 15 residues. Germline loops: CDR1 SGHTS, CDR2 YDEGEE. The germline V and J ends were trimmed by 0 bases and 0 bases, with 7 bases remaining between them. The CDR3 here is CASSLEPGSGNTIYF. The CDR3 bases are TGTGCCAGCAGCTTGGAGCCAGGCTCTGGAAACACCATATATTTT.

This clone was detected only once. The V gene is TRBV5-1, the J gene TRBJ1-2; TRBD1 agrees at 7 bases. Germline CDR1 is SGHRS and CDR2 is YFSETQ. There are 15 residues in the CDR3. Trimming removed 3 bases from V and 3 bases from J; junction bases left unmatched: 8. CDR3 in amino acids: CASSSSLQGYYGYTF. The CDR3 DNA is TGCGCCAGCAGCTCTTCTCTACAGGGGTACTATGGCTACACCTTC.

This chain uses TRBV5-5 with TRBJ1-2, with D maybe TRBD1 (6 bases). The CDR3 length is 18 residues. Germline CDR1 and CDR2: SGHKS and YYEKEE (reference sequence). Trimming cost V 0 bases and J 1 base, with 19 bases left between them. The CDR3 bases are TGTGCCAGCAGCTTGGCCGTGCCCCGGACAGTGAGTAACTATGGCTACACCTTC. Translated: CASSLAVPRTVSNYGYTF.

The V call is TRBV3-1 (or the pseudogene TRBV3-2), the J call TRBJ2-5; TRBD1 might be the D (6 bases). The CDR3 runs 16 residues. Germline CDR1 and CDR2: LGHDT and YNNKEL (reference sequence). Trimming removed 1 base at V and 6 bases at J, with 18 bases between. CDR3 nucleotides: TGTGCCAGCAGCCAAGGGGAAGGCAGGGGCTTGAAGACCCAGTACTTC. Translation gives CASSQGEGRGLKTQYF.

V and J are TRBV5-1 and TRBJ2-3, with 11 bases fitting TRBD2. Germline V gene data show CDR1 as SGHRS and CDR2 as YFSETQ. The CDR3 is made up of 15 amino acids. V lost 6 bases and J lost 3; bases outside the gene matches: 6. The chain's CDR3 is CASTHTSGGTDTQYF. The CDR3, as DNA: TGCGCCAGCACCCACACTAGCGGGGGTACAGATACGCAGTATTTT.

A single count supports this clone. This rearrangement joins TRBV6-5 to TRBJ2-4; 7 nucleotides agree with TRBD2. CDR3 length: 14 amino acids. In germline, CDR1 is MNHEY, CDR2 SVGAGI. V trimming: 6 bases; J trimming: 7 bases; junction bases outside the gene matches: 9. The CDR3 DNA reads TGTGCCAGCAGCCGGGGGACGGGGGGTAACATTCAGTACTTC. Translation gives CASSRGTGGNIQYF.

This clone was observed a single time. The CDR3 bases are TGTGCCAGCAGTCCGGAGGGGCAGCAAAATTCACCCCTCCACTTT. As protein: CASSPEGQQNSPLHF. The V call is TRBV2, the J call TRBJ1-6, with D perhaps TRBD1 (5 bases). The CDR3 is made up of 15 amino acids. CDR1 and CDR2 (germline): SNHLY, FYNNEI. V lost 5 bases and J lost 7, with 15 bases in between.

The chain couples TRBV19 to TRBJ2-1; no clear D. This CDR3 has 13 amino acids. Trimming stripped 3 bases from V and 6 bases from J, with 9 bases between. Germline CDR1 LNHDA, CDR2 SQIVND (reference sequence). Written as DNA, the CDR3 is TGTGCCAGTAGTATGGGCCAGATCAATGAGCAGTTCTTC. It is translated as CASSMGQINEQFF.

The chain has TRBV11-2 and TRBJ2-7; 7 bases agree with TRBD2. The V segment lost 2 bases and the J segment 2 bases; nucleotides outside the gene matches: 9. This CDR3 contains 16 residues. Germline V CDR1 and CDR2: SGHAT, FQNNGV. In DNA form, the CDR3 reads TGTGCCAGCAGCTTATTCCCCAGCGGGGTCACCTACGAGCAGTACTTC. It encodes CASSLFPSGVTYEQYF.

The chain is built from TRBV18 and TRBJ1-4; D is ambiguous. Trimming cost V 3 bases and J 2 bases, with 10 bases left between them. CDR3 size: 15 residues. CDR1 is KGHSH, CDR2 LQKENI, per germline. CDR3 protein: CASSPYTGTNEKLFF. The CDR3 DNA reads TGTGCCAGCTCACCGTATACCGGGACTAATGAAAAACTGTTTTTT. Full variable domain (remainder filled in from reference TRBV18 and TRBJ1-4): NAGVMQNPRHLVRRRGQEARLRCSPMKGHSHVYWYRQLPEEGLKFMVYLQKENIIDESGMPKERFSAEFPKEGPSILRIQQVVRGDSAAYFCASSPYTGTNEKLFFGSGTQLSVL.

CDR3 amino acids: CASSSPTAGGRSYEQYV. For the CDR3, the DNA is TGTGCCAGCAGCTCCCCCACGGCGGGGGGGCGGTCCTACGAGCAGTACGTC. The rearrangement links TRBV7-9 to TRBJ2-7; 9 bases line up with TRBD2. This CDR3 comprises 17 residues. The V gene's germline CDR1 is SEHNR and CDR2 FQNEAQ (reference sequence). J lost 1 base, V lost 4 bases, and 11 bases had no gene match.

V usage is TRBV19 and J usage is TRBJ1-2, with 7 bases that match TRBD1. V shed 0 bases, J shed 8 bases, and the junction held 9 bases outside the gene matches. There are 15 residues in the CDR3. Germline CDR1 LNHDA, CDR2 SQIVND (reference sequence). The CDR3 DNA reads as TGTGCCAGTAGTATAGACAGAGTCACAGGGGCCGGCTACACCTTC. It specifies CASSIDRVTGAGYTF.

The genes are TRBV9 and TRBJ2-1; D perhaps matches TRBD1 (6 bases). V was shortened by 0 bases and J by 4 bases, with 11 bases between the two germline ends. Looked up from germline, CDR1 is SGDLS and CDR2 is YYNGEE. The CDR3 is 15 amino acids. The CDR3 DNA reads as TGTGCCAGCAGCGTAGTCGACAGGTCTTACAATGAGCAGTTCTTC. As protein: CASSVVDRSYNEQFF.

V and J are TRBV3-1 (or the pseudogene TRBV3-2) and TRBJ2-1; 7 nucleotides line up with TRBD1. Germline CDR1 is LGHDT and CDR2 is YNNKEL (reference sequence). Trimming removed 5 bases from V and 2 bases from J; junction bases left unmatched: 6. The CDR3 has 15 residues. The DNA of the CDR3 is TGTGCCAGCAGCAGCCGGGACAGCCCCTACAATGAGCAGTTCTTC. Its protein is CASSSRDSPYNEQFF.

The DNA of the CDR3 is TGTGCCAGCAGTTACCCACCCGACAGGGGGGAGAACACCGGGGAGCTGTTTTTT. It encodes CASSYPPDRGENTGELFF. The rearrangement joins TRBV7-8 to TRBJ2-2, with TRBD1 matching over 9 bases. Germline V CDR1 and CDR2: SGHVS, FQNEAQ. J was trimmed by 1 base and V by 6 bases; bases with no gene match: 12. This CDR3 has 18 amino acids.